This TCR beta chain originates from a study of T cells in Graves' hyperthyroidism and ophthalmopathy. Together with thyroid ultrasound, orbital computed tomography, serum thyroxine and TRAb, clinical symptoms were used for diagnoses. Fresh peripheral blood, approximately 10 ml, yielded the PBMCs. Findings and caveats of the study: The model's output predicted ophthalmopathy at a median of 6.5 months prior to onset.

Trimming cost V 3 bases and J 4 bases; bases outside gene matches: 7. This CDR3 is built from 15 residues. CDR1 and CDR2 from the germline V gene are DFQATT and SNEGSKA (reference sequence). This clonotype was observed a handful of times. What it binds is unknown. It was RNA transcripts that yielded the amplified TCR beta CDR3 regions. A first-round RT-PCR of the TCR CDR3 used the HTBI primer set. TCRdb analysed the multiplex PCR reads with MiXCR anew, one entry per CDR3 protein. The profile covers over 700,000 distinct CDR3 sequences, with around 39% appearing a single time and 7.5% to 9.5% taken by the ten largest.

The sequencing sample was made of blood. The V call is TRBV20-1, the J call TRBJ2-7; 12 bases map to TRBD2. The TCR was taken from a man aged 18 to 29 with Graves' hyperthyroidism. The DNA of the CDR3 is TGCAGTGCTAGGGAACTAGCGGGAGGTGTTTACGAGCAGTACTTC. Its translation: CSARELAGGVYEQYF.